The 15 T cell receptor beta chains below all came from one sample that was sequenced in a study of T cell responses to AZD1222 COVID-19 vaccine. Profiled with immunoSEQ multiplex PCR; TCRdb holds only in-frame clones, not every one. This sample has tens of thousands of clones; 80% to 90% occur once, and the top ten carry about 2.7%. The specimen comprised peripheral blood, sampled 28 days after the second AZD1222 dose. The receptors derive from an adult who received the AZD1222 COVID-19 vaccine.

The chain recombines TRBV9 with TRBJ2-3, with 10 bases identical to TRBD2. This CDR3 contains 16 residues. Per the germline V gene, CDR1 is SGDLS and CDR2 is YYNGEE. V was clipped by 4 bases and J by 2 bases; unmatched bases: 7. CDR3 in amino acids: CASSPILAGNTDTQYF. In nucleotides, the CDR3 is TGTGCCAGCAGCCCGATACTAGCGGGGAACACAGATACGCAGTATTTT.

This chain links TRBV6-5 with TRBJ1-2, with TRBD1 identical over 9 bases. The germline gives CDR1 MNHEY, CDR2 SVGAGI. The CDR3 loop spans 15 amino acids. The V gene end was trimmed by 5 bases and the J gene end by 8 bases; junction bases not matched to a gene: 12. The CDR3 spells CASSSRGDRAGGYTF. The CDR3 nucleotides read TGTGCCAGCAGTAGCCGGGGGGACAGGGCGGGAGGCTACACCTTC.

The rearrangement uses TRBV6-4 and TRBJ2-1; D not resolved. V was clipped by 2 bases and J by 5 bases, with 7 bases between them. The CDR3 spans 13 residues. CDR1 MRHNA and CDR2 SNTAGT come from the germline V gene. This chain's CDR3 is CASSDQENNEQFF. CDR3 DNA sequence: TGTGCCAGCAGTGACCAGGAGAACAATGAGCAGTTCTTC.

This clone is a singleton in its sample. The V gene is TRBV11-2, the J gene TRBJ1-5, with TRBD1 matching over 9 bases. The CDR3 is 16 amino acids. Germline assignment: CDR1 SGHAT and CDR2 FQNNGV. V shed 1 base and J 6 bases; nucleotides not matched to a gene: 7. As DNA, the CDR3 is TGTGCCAGCAGCTTAGTGCCCTCGGACAGGGGTCAGCCCCAGCATTTT. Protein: CASSLVPSDRGQPQHF. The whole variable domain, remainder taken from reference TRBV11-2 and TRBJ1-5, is EAGVAQSPRYKIIEKRQSVAFWCNPISGHATLYWYQQILGQGPKLLIQFQNNGVVDDSQLPKDRFSAERLKGVDSTLKIQPAKLEDSAVYLCASSLVPSDRGQPQHFGDGTRLSIL.

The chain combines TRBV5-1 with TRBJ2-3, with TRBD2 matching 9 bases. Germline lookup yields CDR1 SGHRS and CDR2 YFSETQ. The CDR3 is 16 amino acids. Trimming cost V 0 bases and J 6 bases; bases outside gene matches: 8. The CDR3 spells CASSLVAGGPADTQYF. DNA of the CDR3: TGCGCCAGCAGCTTGGTCGCGGGAGGGCCCGCGGATACGCAGTATTTT.

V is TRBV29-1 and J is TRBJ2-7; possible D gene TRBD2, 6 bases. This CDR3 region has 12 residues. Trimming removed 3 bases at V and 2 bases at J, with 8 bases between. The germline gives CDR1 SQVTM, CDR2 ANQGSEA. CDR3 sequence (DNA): TGCAGCGTTGAGGCGGGAACCTACGAGCAGTACTTC. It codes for CSVEAGTYEQYF.

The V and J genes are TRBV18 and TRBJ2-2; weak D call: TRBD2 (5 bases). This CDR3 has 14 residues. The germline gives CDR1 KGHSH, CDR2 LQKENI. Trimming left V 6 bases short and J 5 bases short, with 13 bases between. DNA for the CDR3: TGTGCCAGCTCCCAAAGGACTCGAACCGGGGAGCTGTTTTTT. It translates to CASSQRTRTGELFF.

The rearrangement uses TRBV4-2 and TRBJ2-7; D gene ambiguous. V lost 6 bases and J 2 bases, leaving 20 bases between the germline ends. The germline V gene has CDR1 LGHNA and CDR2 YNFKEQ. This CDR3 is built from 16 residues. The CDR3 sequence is CASSRHGTGSTYEQYF. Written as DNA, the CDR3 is TGTGCCAGCAGTCGGCACGGTACGGGCAGTACCTACGAGCAGTACTTC.

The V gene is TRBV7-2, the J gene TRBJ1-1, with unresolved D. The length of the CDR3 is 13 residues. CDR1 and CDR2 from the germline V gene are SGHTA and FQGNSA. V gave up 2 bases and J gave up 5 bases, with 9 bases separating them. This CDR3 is CASSLNGRTEAFF. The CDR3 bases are TGTGCCAGCAGCTTAAACGGTAGGACTGAAGCTTTCTTT.

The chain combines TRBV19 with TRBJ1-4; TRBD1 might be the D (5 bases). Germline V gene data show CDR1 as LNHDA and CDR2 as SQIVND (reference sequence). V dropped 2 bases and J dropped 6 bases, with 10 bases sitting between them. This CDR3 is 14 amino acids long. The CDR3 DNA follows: TGTGCCAGTAGTATACAGGGTAGACATGAAAAACTGTTTTTT. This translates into CASSIQGRHEKLFF.

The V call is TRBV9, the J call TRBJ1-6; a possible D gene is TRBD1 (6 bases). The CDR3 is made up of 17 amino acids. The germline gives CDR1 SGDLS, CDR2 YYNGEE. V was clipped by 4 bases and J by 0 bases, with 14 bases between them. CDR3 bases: TGTGCCAGCAGCTTAGGACAGCAGCGCTCCTATAATTCACCCCTCCACTTT. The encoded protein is CASSLGQQRSYNSPLHF.

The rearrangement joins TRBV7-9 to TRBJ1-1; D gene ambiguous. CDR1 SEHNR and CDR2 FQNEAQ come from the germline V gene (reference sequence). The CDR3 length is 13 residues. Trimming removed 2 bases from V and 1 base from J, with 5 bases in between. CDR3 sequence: CASSLQQNTEAFF. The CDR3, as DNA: TGTGCCAGCAGCTTACAACAGAACACTGAAGCTTTCTTT. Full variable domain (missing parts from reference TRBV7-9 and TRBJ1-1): DTGVSQNPRHKITKRGQNVTFRCDPISEHNRLYWYRQTLGQGPEFLTYFQNEAQLEKSRLLSDRFSAERPKGSFSTLEIQRTEQGDSAMYLCASSLQQNTEAFFGQGTRLTVV.

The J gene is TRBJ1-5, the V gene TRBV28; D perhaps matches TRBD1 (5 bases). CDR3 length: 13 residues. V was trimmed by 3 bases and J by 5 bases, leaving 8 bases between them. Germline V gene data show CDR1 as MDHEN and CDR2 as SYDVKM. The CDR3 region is CASSFGHYQPQHF. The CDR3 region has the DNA TGTGCCAGCAGTTTTGGACACTATCAGCCCCAGCATTTT.

The CDR3, as DNA: TGTGCCTGGAGTGACCCAGGACAGGGGCGTACTGAAGCTTTCTTT. It yields the protein CAWSDPGQGRTEAFF. The chain couples TRBV30 to TRBJ1-1; 9 bases align to TRBD1. The V gene's germline CDR1 is GTSNPN and CDR2 SVGIG (reference sequence). Unmatched junction bases numbered 8, after V lost 1 base and J lost 5 bases. This CDR3 is 15 amino acids long.

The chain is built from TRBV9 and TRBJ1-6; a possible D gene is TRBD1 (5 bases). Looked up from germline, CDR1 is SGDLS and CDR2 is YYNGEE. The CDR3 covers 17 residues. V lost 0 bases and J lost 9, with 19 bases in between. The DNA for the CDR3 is TGTGCCAGCAGCGTAGAGGGAATCAGAGGGACGGTTTCACCCCTCCACTTT. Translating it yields CASSVEGIRGTVSPLHF.